This TCR beta chain came from a study of shared T cell receptors in the human thymus. V dropped 3 bases and J dropped 4 bases, with 12 bases sitting between them. The CDR3 contains 14 residues. Germline V gene sequence: CDR1 MGHDK, CDR2 SYGVNS. Sequencing used immunoSEQ multiplex PCR; TCRdb keeps in-frame clones, though not all of them. The profile covers 550,000 to 800,000 clones, with roughly 85% appearing a single time and roughly 0.01% taken by the ten largest. This sample was shared with a second study, whose subject was human thymus T cells. From that report: Donors consisted of healthy Finnish infants (having corrective surgery for congenital heart defects). Thymus specimens were resections from corrective heart surgery. Thymic and blood repertoires seemed to show skewed V and J gene use.

Sequencing was performed on thymocytes. J is TRBJ1-1 and V is TRBV25-1; a possible D gene is TRBD1 (5 bases). The origin of this receptor is a girl less than two years old with a congenital heart defect. The CDR3 loop is CASSDGRVGTEAFF. The CDR3 region has the DNA TGTGCCAGCAGTGACGGCAGGGTGGGCACTGAAGCTTTCTTT. Filled out from reference TRBV25-1 and TRBJ1-1, the complete variable domain reads EADIYQTPRYLVIGTGKKITLECSQTMGHDKMYWYQQDPGMELHLIHYSYGVNSTEKGDLSSESTVSRIRTEHFPLTLESARPSHTSQYLCASSDGRVGTEAFFGQGTRLTVV.